Below are 20 T cell receptor beta chains sequenced from a single sample in a study of T-cell reconstitution after alpha-beta-depleted transplantation in children. This sample's TCRbeta library carried unique molecular identifier barcodes. Using its own MiXCR run on the PCR reads, TCRdb lists one record per CDR3 protein. In the table there are around 100,000 distinct CDR3 sequences, over 9% of which are singletons. Sequencing used PBMCs, obtained before TCRalphabeta/CD19-depleted stem cell transplant. These TCRs come from a boy aged 2 to 10 with acute lymphoblastic leukemia, due to receive a stem cell transplant.

The chain couples TRBV5-6 to TRBJ2-2; 9 positions agree with TRBD1. Trimming at V came to 1 base and at J to 5 bases, leaving 6 bases not matched to a gene. The V gene's germline CDR1 is SGHDT and CDR2 YYEEEE. The CDR3 is 16 residues long. CDR3 amino acids: CASSLFGQGYTGELFF. The CDR3 coding sequence is TGTGCCAGCAGCTTGTTTGGACAGGGGTATACCGGGGAGCTGTTTTTT. The entire variable domain, with the rest obtained from reference TRBV5-6 and TRBJ2-2, is as follows: DAGVTQSPTHLIKTRGQQVTLRCSPKSGHDTVSWYQQALGQGPQFIFQYYEEEERQRGNFPDRFSGHQFPNYSSELNVNALLLGDSALYLCASSLFGQGYTGELFFGEGSRLTVL.

This clonotype was counted a few times. The chain has TRBV5-1 and TRBJ2-7; 7 bases line up with TRBD2. CDR1 is SGHRS, CDR2 YFSETQ, per germline. V shed 1 base and J 0 bases; nucleotides not matched to a gene: 4. This CDR3 comprises 15 residues. The CDR3 DNA is TGCGCCAGCAGCTTGAATAGCGGGTACTCCTACGAGCAGTACTTC. It yields the protein CASSLNSGYSYEQYF.

The chain has TRBV3-1 and TRBJ1-2; 9 nucleotides align to TRBD1. J lost 3 bases, V lost 4 bases, and 3 bases had no gene match. Germline CDR1 is LGHDT and CDR2 is YNNKEL (reference sequence). This CDR3 is 14 amino acids long. The CDR3 DNA follows: TGTGCCAGCAGCCGGGGACAGGGTGACTATGGCTACACCTTC. Protein sequence: CASSRGQGDYGYTF. Variable domain in full (rest from reference TRBV3-1 and TRBJ1-2): DTAVSQTPKYLVTQMGNDKSIKCEQNLGHDTMYWYKQDSKKFLKIMFSYNNKELIINETVPNRFSPKSPDKAHLNLHINSLELGDSAVYFCASSRGQGDYGYTFGSGTRLTVV.

The chain combines TRBV6-6 with TRBJ1-4; TRBD1 is a possible D gene (5 bases). Trimming pared 10 bases from V and 14 bases from J, leaving 20 bases between. The CDR3 sequence is 12 residues long. Germline CDR1 and CDR2: MNHNY and SVGAGI (reference sequence). DNA of the CDR3: TGTGCCACTCGGTTGATGGGGGGTAATCTGTTTTTT. It yields the protein CATRLMGGNLFF.

This clonotype turned up a few times. The chain uses TRBV5-1 and TRBJ2-7, with 7 bases identical to TRBD2. This CDR3 spans 15 amino acids. Germline V gene sequence: CDR1 SGHRS, CDR2 YFSETQ. Losses at the gene ends were 0 bases for V and 1 base for J; bases not matched to a gene: 4. For the CDR3, the DNA is TGCGCCAGCAGCTTGGGGCTAGCGGAGTCCTACGAGCAGTACTTC. It yields the protein CASSLGLAESYEQYF.

Only a few counts were recorded for this clonotype. The rearrangement joins TRBV29-1 to TRBJ2-2; 10 bases are a match to TRBD2. The V and J ends lost 6 bases and 7 bases, in that order; junction bases with no gene match: 8. Germline assignment: CDR1 SQVTM and CDR2 ANQGSEA. This CDR3 spans 14 amino acids. CDR3 in DNA: TGCAGCGTGACTAGCGGGCCCGTAAGCGGGGAGCTGTTTTTT. This gives the protein CSVTSGPVSGELFF.

The genes are TRBV6-6 and TRBJ2-7; a weak D match, TRBD2 (6 bases). The CDR3 runs to 12 residues. V was pared by 6 bases and J by 6 bases, with 12 bases between. The germline V gene has CDR1 MNHNY and CDR2 SVGAGI (reference sequence). The CDR3 nucleotides read TGTGCCAGCAGGGCCGGGACTCCCGAGCAGTACTTC. It codes for CASRAGTPEQYF.

The rearrangement uses TRBV5-6 and TRBJ1-2, with D unclear. With 0 bases removed from V and 0 bases from J, the gap between germline ends came to 18 bases. The CDR3 runs to 18 residues. Germline CDR1 is SGHDT and CDR2 is YYEEEE. CDR3 DNA sequence: TGTGCCAGCAGCTTGGGAGGTTCGGAGGGATTCGCTAACTATGGCTACACCTTC. Translation gives CASSLGGSEGFANYGYTF. The full variable domain, its missing parts supplied by reference TRBV5-6 and TRBJ1-2, is DAGVTQSPTHLIKTRGQQVTLRCSPKSGHDTVSWYQQALGQGPQFIFQYYEEEERQRGNFPDRFSGHQFPNYSSELNVNALLLGDSALYLCASSLGGSEGFANYGYTFGSGTRLTVV.

The table lists this clonotype with a few counts. The V gene is TRBV11-2, the J gene TRBJ2-7, with D hard to call. The V end was cut by 2 bases, the J end by 9 bases, with 14 bases between. CDR1 is SGHAT and CDR2 is FQNNGV in the germline V gene. This CDR3 spans 13 amino acids. The CDR3 protein is CASSLKDPLGQYF. CDR3 nucleotides: TGTGCCAGCAGCTTAAAGGACCCCTTAGGGCAGTACTTC.

This clonotype showed up just a few times. The chain carries TRBV28 and TRBJ2-7, with D hard to call. Germline assignment: CDR1 MDHEN and CDR2 SYDVKM. The CDR3 is 16 residues long. Deletions cut 4 bases from V and 3 bases from J, with 19 bases between. CDR3 sequence (DNA): TGTGCCAGCAGTTGGGCCTTTGGTAAAGGAGACTACGAGCAGTACTTC. Translation gives CASSWAFGKGDYEQYF.

This clonotype was seen at least ten times. V and J are TRBV5-6 and TRBJ2-7, with 13 bases matching TRBD2. This CDR3 has 15 amino acids. The ends lost 3 bases at V and 4 bases at J; junction bases unmatched: 4. Germline V gives CDR1 SGHDT, CDR2 YYEEEE. The CDR3 reads CASSSTSGRLYEQYF. CDR3 nucleotide sequence: TGTGCCAGCAGCTCGACTAGCGGGAGGTTATACGAGCAGTACTTC.

This clonotype occurred a few times. The genes are TRBV13 and TRBJ2-1; 8 nucleotides agree with TRBD2. CDR3 length equals 16 residues. From germline, CDR1 is PRHDT and CDR2 FYEKMQ (reference sequence). Unmatched junction bases numbered 4, after V lost 0 bases and J lost 3 bases. CDR3 nucleotide sequence: TGTGCCAGCAGCTTAGGCCGGCGGGGGGACTACAATGAGCAGTTCTTC. Translating it yields CASSLGRRGDYNEQFF.

The rearrangement joins TRBV20-1 to TRBJ2-7; TRBD2 is a possible D gene (6 bases). Looked up from germline, CDR1 is DFQATT and CDR2 is SNEGSKA (reference sequence). Deletions cut 2 bases from V and 6 bases from J, with 23 bases between. There are 16 residues in the CDR3. This CDR3 is CSARRSGTGVISEQYF. The CDR3, as DNA: TGCAGTGCTAGACGGTCGGGGACGGGAGTTATCAGCGAGCAGTACTTC.

The genes are TRBV5-1 and TRBJ2-7; TRBD1 aligns across 10 bases. Per germline, CDR1 SGHRS and CDR2 YFSETQ. This CDR3 has 14 amino acids. The V and J ends lost 2 bases and 2 bases, in that order; junction bases with no gene match: 1. Here the CDR3 reads CASSFGTGAYEQYF. Written as DNA, the CDR3 is TGCGCCAGCAGCTTCGGGACAGGGGCCTACGAGCAGTACTTC.

V usage is TRBV6-5 and J usage is TRBJ2-2, with D perhaps TRBD1 or TRBD2 (5 bases each). V gave up 2 bases and J gave up 7 bases, with 8 bases separating them. This CDR3 has 13 residues. Germline CDR1 is MNHEY and CDR2 is SVGAGI. The CDR3 bases are TGTGCCAGCAGTTACACTAGGGGCGGGGAGCTGTTTTTT. Its translation is CASSYTRGGELFF.

This clonotype was seen more than once but under ten times. This rearrangement joins TRBV7-9 to TRBJ1-1; TRBD1 is a possible D gene (5 bases). CDR1 and CDR2 from the germline V gene are SEHNR and FQNEAQ (reference sequence). Trimming left V 2 bases short and J 1 base short, with 8 bases between. This CDR3 has 14 amino acids. CDR3 in amino acids: CASSLKTENTEAFF. CDR3 DNA: TGTGCCAGCAGCTTAAAGACAGAGAACACTGAAGCTTTCTTT.

This clonotype has a count of ten or more. The chain has TRBV7-3 and TRBJ2-1; 8 positions match TRBD1. V was pared by 5 bases and J by 0 bases, with 9 bases of the junction left unmatched. Germline CDR1 is SGHTA and CDR2 is FQGTGA. The CDR3 has 17 amino acids. CDR3 bases: TGTGCCAGCAGCCCGCGGACAGGGAGGACCTCCTACAATGAGCAGTTCTTC. Translating gives CASSPRTGRTSYNEQFF.

There are many counts of this clonotype. The chain carries TRBV25-1 and TRBJ2-7; D unclear. Trimming left V 6 bases short and J 4 bases short, with 13 bases between. This CDR3 has 13 amino acids. CDR1 is MGHDK and CDR2 is SYGVNS in the germline V gene. CDR3 nucleotide sequence: TGTGCCAGCAGCAGGTCCCCCCATTACGAGCAGTACTTC. This encodes CASSRSPHYEQYF.

This clonotype was counted between two and nine times. The chain couples TRBV6-5 to TRBJ2-2, with 7 bases lining up with TRBD1. Germline values: CDR1 MNHEY, CDR2 SVGAGI. This CDR3 region has 16 residues. V dropped 3 bases and J dropped 6; count of bases not matched to a gene: 10. This CDR3 is CASSYLQGLIPGELFF. The CDR3 nucleotides are TGTGCCAGCAGTTATTTACAGGGGCTAATCCCCGGGGAGCTGTTTTTT.

This clonotype was seen a few times. The chain combines TRBV27 with TRBJ2-7; no firm D call. The CDR3 consists of 14 residues. The germline V gene has CDR1 MNHEY and CDR2 SMNVEV (reference sequence). The V end lost 2 bases, the J end lost 3 bases, and 11 bases lay between the germline ends. This CDR3 is CASSLKGLVYEQYF. The CDR3 DNA is TGTGCCAGCAGTTTAAAAGGGCTGGTCTACGAGCAGTACTTC.